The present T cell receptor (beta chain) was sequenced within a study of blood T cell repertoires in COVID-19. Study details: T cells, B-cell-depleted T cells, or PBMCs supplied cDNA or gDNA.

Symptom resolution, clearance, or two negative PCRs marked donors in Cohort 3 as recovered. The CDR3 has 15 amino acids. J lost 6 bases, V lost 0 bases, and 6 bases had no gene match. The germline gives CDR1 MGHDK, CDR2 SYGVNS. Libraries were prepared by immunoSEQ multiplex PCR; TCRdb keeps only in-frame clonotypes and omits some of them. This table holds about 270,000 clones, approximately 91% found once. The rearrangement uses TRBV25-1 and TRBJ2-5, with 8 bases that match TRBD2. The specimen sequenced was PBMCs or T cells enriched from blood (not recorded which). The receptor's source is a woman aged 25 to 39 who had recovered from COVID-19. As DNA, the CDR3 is TGTGCCAGCAGTGAATATAACGGGGGGGCAAAGACCCAGTACTTC. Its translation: CASSEYNGGAKTQYF.